The source of this TCR beta chain is a study of OX40 agonist ivuxolimab in advanced cancers. Turning to the overall study: Ivuxolimab, which targeted the costimulatory receptor OX40 (CD134), was an agonistic, fully human IgG2 monoclonal antibody. Intravenous ivuxolimab was administered to patients every 2 weeks at six dose levels: 0.01, 0.1, 0.3, 1.5, 3 and 10 mg/kg. Of the roughly 54 dose-escalation patients, hepatocellular carcinoma was present in 19, melanoma in roughly 15, renal cell carcinoma in 9 and head and neck cancer in 9. A male proportion of around 81% and a mean age of approximately 60 years, ranging from 23 to 79, were recorded for the dose-escalation cohort. Prior anti-PD-1, anti-PD-L1 or anti-CTLA-4 therapy was permitted, and about two fifths of dose-escalation patients had received checkpoint inhibitors. Partial responses occurred in three dose-escalation patients: two with cutaneous melanoma and one with hepatocellular carcinoma. Peripheral TCRbeta sequencing was intended to test whether TCR sequence diversity was altered and clonal T-cell expansion was caused by ivuxolimab. The monotherapy dose-escalation portion (N ≈ 50 patients) of the phase I ivuxolimab trial is reported in the paper.

Patients with a history of autoimmune disease or receiving systemic immunosuppression were excluded from the trial. Peripheral blood for TCR sequencing was collected from all dose cohorts at baseline, on cycle 4 day 1, and on cycle 7 day 1. Samples were obtained from an open-label, multicenter, first-in-human phase I dose-escalation trial of ivuxolimab. Adults with locally advanced or metastatic head and neck squamous cell, hepatocellular, melanoma or renal cell carcinoma were enrolled in the trial. Before TCR sequencing, CD4+ T cells and CD8+ T cells from peripheral blood were sorted into separate populations. For sequencing of the TCRbeta CDR3 region, genomic DNA was extracted from the sorted cells. TCRbeta CDR3 regions were sequenced using the immunoSEQ Assay. TCRdb stores this immuneACCESS table with in-frame sequences only. Part of the clones is absent; in the studies checked, under half of the shortfall reflects unresolved V genes, and no reason is known for the rest. For this sample there are roughly 18,000 clones; about 67% appear just once. Clones ranked in the top ten supply under 25% of the sample.

Turning to this clone: The antigen it recognizes is unknown. Base-call qualities are not available, and no considerably larger clone is one nucleotide away.

CDR1 and CDR2, looked up from the germline V gene, are SNHLY and FYNNEI. The CDR3 runs 13 residues from the cysteine to the phenylalanine. Solely the CDR3 DNA is kept, with 39 bases framed from the first base. The investigation overall reported the following: Low levels of normalized T-cell clonal expansion were also seen in some nonresponding patients. At doses of 0.1 to 3.0 mg/kg, clonal expansion of both CD4+ and CD8+ T cells in blood was seen between baseline and week 6. The antigen specificity of the clonally expanded peripheral T cells was not determined. In the 0.1-3.0 mg/kg groups, partial responders had among the lowest normalized peripheral clonal expansion, particularly in CD8+ T cells. After ivuxolimab, expanded clones were on average more numerous among CD8+ T cells than among CD4+ T cells.

The chain employs TRBV2 and TRBJ2-5; the D gene cannot be resolved reliably. TRBJ2-7 explains the end of the DNA better; the J call may be wrong. The sequencing used CD4+ or CD8+ T cells sorted from blood, collected in a trial of the OX40 agonist ivuxolimab. The origin of this receptor is an adult with an advanced solid tumor such as melanoma, head and neck, liver or kidney cancer. The CDR3 sequence is CASSDPSTYEQYF. The DNA sequence is TGTGCCAGCAGTGATCCCTCGACCTACGAGCAGTACTTC.